Each of the 22 T cell receptor beta chains below was sequenced from the same sample in a study of T cell changes during pregnancy in multiple sclerosis. Profiling relied on immunoSEQ multiplex PCR, and the TCRdb table lists in-frame clones only, not all of them. The table lists roughly 40,000 clones, over 85% of them singletons, with about 1.2% in the top ten. Sequenced material: peripheral blood, taken before pregnancy. All receptors come from a female donor with multiple sclerosis, enrolled in a pregnancy study.

This chain uses TRBV28 with TRBJ1-2, with unresolved D. The germline CDR1 and CDR2 sequences are MDHEN and SYDVKM. There are 13 residues in the CDR3. Trimming removed 3 bases from V and 2 bases from J, with 7 bases in between. The CDR3 loop reads CASSFAENYGYTF. The CDR3 DNA sequence: TGTGCCAGCAGTTTTGCTGAGAACTATGGCTACACCTTC.

The chain combines TRBV4-1 with TRBJ1-1; D not resolved. V lost 3 bases and J lost 7, with 21 bases in between. The CDR3 contains 16 residues. Germline CDR1 and CDR2: MGHRA and YSYEKL. DNA for the CDR3: TGCGCCAGCAGCCACGCCGTGAGGGTGTGGTACGGTGAAGCTTTCTTT. This gives the protein CASSHAVRVWYGEAFF.

This clone was seen just once. The gene calls are TRBV5-1 and TRBJ1-1; TRBD1 aligns across 7 bases. The V gene end was trimmed by 5 bases and the J gene end by 1 base; junction bases not matched to a gene: 8. The CDR3 length is 15 residues. Germline lookup yields CDR1 SGHRS and CDR2 YFSETQ. The CDR3 DNA follows: TGCGCCAGCAGGCGGACAGGTGAGCGGAACACTGAAGCTTTCTTT. Translation gives CASRRTGERNTEAFF.

The CDR3 DNA follows: TGTTCCCTAGAAGGGACAGGGGCCATAACCGCCTACGAGCAGTACTTC. Amino acid sequence: CSLEGTGAITAYEQYF. The chain couples TRBV7-9 to TRBJ2-7, with TRBD1 identical over 10 bases. The CDR3 totals 16 residues. Germline loops: CDR1 SEHNR, CDR2 FQNEAQ (reference sequence).

This clone was seen a few times. CDR3 in DNA: TGTGCCAGCAGCCAATTCTCCGGGACTAACACCGGGGAGCTGTTTTTT. Its translation: CASSQFSGTNTGELFF. This chain connects TRBV7-2 to TRBJ2-2; D is possibly TRBD2 (6 bases). The CDR3 consists of 16 residues. CDR1 and CDR2 from the germline V gene are SGHTA and FQGNSA. Trimming left V 5 bases short and J 2 bases short, with 15 bases between.

The chain carries TRBV29-1 and TRBJ2-7; 7 bases align to TRBD2. The CDR3 totals 11 residues. Looked up from germline, CDR1 is SQVTM and CDR2 is ANQGSEA. J lost 2 bases, V lost 7 bases, and 2 bases had no gene match. CDR3 sequence (DNA): TGCAGCGGTGGGACTACCTACGAGCAGTACTTC. It translates to CSGGTTYEQYF.

This chain uses TRBV19 with TRBJ1-5, with 9 positions matching TRBD1. CDR1 is LNHDA and CDR2 is SQIVND in the germline V gene (reference sequence). The CDR3 extends over 15 amino acids. Losses at the gene ends were 7 bases for V and 2 bases for J; bases not matched to a gene: 6. CDR3 nucleotides: TGTGCCAGTACAGTGGACAGGGGAGGCAATCAGCCCCAGCATTTT. It specifies CASTVDRGGNQPQHF.

There are a few counts of this clone. The rearrangement joins TRBV2 to TRBJ2-1; TRBD1 might be the D (5 bases). The CDR3 is 14 amino acids. Germline V gene sequence: CDR1 SNHLY, CDR2 FYNNEI. V gave up 4 bases and J gave up 5 bases, with 12 bases separating them. CDR3 residues: CASSGQGMDNEQFF. The DNA for the CDR3 is TGTGCCAGCAGTGGGCAGGGAATGGACAATGAGCAGTTCTTC.

This clone has a single count. CDR3 region: CASSYSTTTDSIQYF. The CDR3, as DNA: TGTGCCAGCAGTTACTCTACTACCACTGATAGCATTCAGTACTTC. The chain links TRBV6-5 to TRBJ2-4; D unresolved. Trimming pared 0 bases from V and 9 bases from J, leaving 15 bases between. CDR3 length: 15 amino acids. Germline V CDR1 and CDR2: MNHEY, SVGAGI.

The V and J genes are TRBV5-1 and TRBJ1-4; the match to TRBD1 covers 7 bases. Germline V gene lookup returns CDR1 SGHRS and CDR2 YFSETQ. This CDR3 region has 14 residues. V shed 3 bases, J shed 8 bases, and the junction held 7 bases outside the gene matches. CDR3 sequence: CASSSGQAKEKLFF. The CDR3 nucleotides are TGCGCCAGCAGCTCAGGACAGGCAAAAGAAAAACTGTTTTTT.

The chain employs TRBV19 and TRBJ1-1; 7 bases map to TRBD1. Germline lookup yields CDR1 LNHDA and CDR2 SQIVND (reference sequence). V shed 5 bases and J 2 bases; nucleotides not matched to a gene: 8. The CDR3 has 15 amino acids. CDR3 sequence (DNA): TGTGCCAGTAGTGCAGGAGACAGGGACAACACTGAAGCTTTCTTT. Its protein product is CASSAGDRDNTEAFF.

This chain uses TRBV27 with TRBJ1-1; weak D call: TRBD1 (6 bases). Germline CDR1 and CDR2: MNHEY and SMNVEV (reference sequence). Trimming removed 2 bases at V and 8 bases at J, with 12 bases between. The CDR3 covers 13 residues. CDR3 protein: CASSLMGDKEAFF. The CDR3 coding sequence is TGTGCCAGCAGTTTAATGGGGGACAAAGAAGCTTTCTTT.

This sequence joins TRBV5-1 and TRBJ2-7; 7 nucleotides line up with TRBD2. The V and J ends lost 3 bases and 4 bases, in that order; junction bases with no gene match: 13. This CDR3 region has 16 residues. Germline CDR1 reads SGHRS; CDR2 reads YFSETQ. CDR3: CASSSGSAGDFYEQYF. The CDR3 nucleotides are TGCGCCAGCAGCTCCGGTTCCGCGGGAGATTTTTACGAGCAGTACTTC.

This chain joins TRBV27 and TRBJ2-5; D is unresolved. V was pared by 2 bases and J by 8 bases, with 18 bases between. The CDR3 runs to 15 residues. Germline V gives CDR1 MNHEY, CDR2 SMNVEV (reference sequence). The CDR3 nucleotides read TGTGCCAGCAGTTTAAGTCTAAGCCCTGAGTCTACCCAGTACTTC. Amino acids: CASSLSLSPESTQYF.

The sample holds a few counts of this clone. The CDR3, as DNA: TGCGCCAGCAGCTTGGAGCCTAGCGGGAGGGATGAGCAGTTCTTC. Translating gives CASSLEPSGRDEQFF. The gene calls are TRBV5-1 and TRBJ2-1; 12 bases match TRBD2. Trimming cost V 0 bases and J 8 bases; bases outside gene matches: 3. Germline assignment: CDR1 SGHRS and CDR2 YFSETQ. The CDR3 contains 15 residues.

The chain couples TRBV5-1 to TRBJ2-3; 7 bases are a match to TRBD1. V lost 5 bases, J lost 2 bases, and 5 bases stayed unmatched. The CDR3 extends over 14 amino acids. Germline CDR1 and CDR2: SGHRS and YFSETQ. Here the CDR3 reads CASRYGQDTDTQYF. In DNA, the CDR3 is TGCGCCAGCAGGTACGGACAGGACACAGATACGCAGTATTTT. The full variable domain, in which reference TRBV5-1 and TRBJ2-3 provide the parts outside the CDR3, is KAGVTQTPRYLIKTRGQQVTLSCSPISGHRSVSWYQQTPGQGLQFLFEYFSETQRNKGNFPGRFSGRQFSNSRSEMNVSTLELGDSALYLCASRYGQDTDTQYFGPGTRLTVL.

The chain couples TRBV5-1 to TRBJ1-1; TRBD1 matches 7 bases. CDR1 is SGHRS, CDR2 YFSETQ, per germline. The CDR3 runs 13 residues. With V trimmed by 4 bases and J by 3 bases, 3 bases remained unmatched. The CDR3 DNA is TGCGCCAGCAGCACCGGGACAGACACTGAAGCTTTCTTT. It translates to CASSTGTDTEAFF.

DNA of the CDR3: TGCAGCGGGGACTTATCCACCGGGGAGCTGTTTTTT. Translation gives CSGDLSTGELFF. The chain uses TRBV29-1 and TRBJ2-2; tentatively, D is TRBD2 (6 bases). The CDR3 contains 12 residues. V dropped 7 bases and J dropped 4 bases, with 10 bases sitting between them. Germline V gene sequence: CDR1 SQVTM, CDR2 ANQGSEA.

This chain connects TRBV18 to TRBJ2-7, with TRBD1 matching over 10 bases. The CDR3 length is 16 residues. The J segment lost 6 bases and the V segment lost 6 bases, leaving 14 bases of the junction unmatched. Germline CDR1 reads KGHSH; CDR2 reads LQKENI. For the CDR3, the DNA is TGTGCCAGCTCTTTATCAGGGGGACAGGGGAATGCCGAGCAGTACTTC. This gives the protein CASSLSGGQGNAEQYF.

This clone has just one count. The chain links TRBV19 to TRBJ2-2, with D maybe TRBD1 (7 bases). CDR3 length: 14 amino acids. Trimming took off 6 bases at V and 5 bases at J, with 13 bases between the two ends. Germline CDR1 reads LNHDA; CDR2 reads SQIVND (reference sequence). The CDR3 protein is CASSRQGGTGELFF. The CDR3 DNA follows: TGTGCCAGTAGCCGACAGGGAGGAACCGGGGAGCTGTTTTTT.

This chain's CDR3 is CASSSYYRGVPEAFF. CDR3 DNA: TGTGCCAGCAGCTCGTATTACAGGGGGGTTCCCGAAGCTTTCTTT. V gene TRBV5-8 combines with J gene TRBJ1-1; 8 nucleotides agree with TRBD1. The CDR3 sequence is 15 residues long. V was pared by 3 bases and J by 8 bases, with 12 bases of the junction left unmatched. Germline V CDR1 and CDR2: SGHTS, YDEGEE.

The V gene is TRBV13, the J gene TRBJ2-1, with unresolved D. Germline CDR1 is PRHDT and CDR2 is FYEKMQ (reference sequence). The CDR3 consists of 15 residues. Trimming pared 6 bases from V and 3 bases from J, leaving 15 bases between. The DNA of the CDR3 is TGTGCCAGCAGACAATGGCAGGATTTCTACAATGAGCAGTTCTTC. It encodes CASRQWQDFYNEQFF.